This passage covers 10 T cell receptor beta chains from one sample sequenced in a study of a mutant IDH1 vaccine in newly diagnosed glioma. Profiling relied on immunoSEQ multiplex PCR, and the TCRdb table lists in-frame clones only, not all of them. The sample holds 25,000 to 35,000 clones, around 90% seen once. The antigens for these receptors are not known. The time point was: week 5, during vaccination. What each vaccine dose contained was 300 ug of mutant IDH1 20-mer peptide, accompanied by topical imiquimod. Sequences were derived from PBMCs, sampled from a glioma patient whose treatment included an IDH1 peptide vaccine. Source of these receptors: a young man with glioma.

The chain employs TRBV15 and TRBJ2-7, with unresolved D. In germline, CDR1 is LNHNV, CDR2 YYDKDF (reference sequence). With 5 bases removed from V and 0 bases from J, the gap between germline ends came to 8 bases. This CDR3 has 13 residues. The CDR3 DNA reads TGTGCCACCAGCTCGGCAGGCTCCTACGAGCAGTACTTC. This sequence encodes CATSSAGSYEQYF. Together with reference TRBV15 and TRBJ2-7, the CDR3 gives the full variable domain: DAMVIQNPRYQVTQFGKPVTLSCSQTLNHNVMYWYQQKSSQAPKLLFHYYDKDFNNEADTPDNFQSRRPNTSFCFLDIRSPGLGDTAMYLCATSSAGSYEQYFGPGTRLTVT.

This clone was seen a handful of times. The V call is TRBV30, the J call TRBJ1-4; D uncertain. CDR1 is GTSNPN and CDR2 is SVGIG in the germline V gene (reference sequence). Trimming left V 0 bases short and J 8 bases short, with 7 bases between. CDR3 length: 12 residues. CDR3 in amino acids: CAWSVLREKLFF. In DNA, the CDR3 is TGTGCCTGGAGTGTATTACGGGAAAAACTGTTTTTT. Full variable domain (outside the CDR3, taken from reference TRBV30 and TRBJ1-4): SQTIHQWPATLVQPVGSPLSLECTVEGTSNPNLYWYRQAAGRGLQLLFYSVGIGQISSEVPQNLSASRPQDRQFILSSKKLLLSDSGFYLCAWSVLREKLFFGSGTQLSVL.

DNA for the CDR3: TGTGCCAGCAGCCCCCCTGGGGGGGCGGCGCGAGATACGCAGTATTTT. Translation gives CASSPPGGAARDTQYF. The rearrangement uses TRBV14 and TRBJ2-3, with D possibly TRBD2 on 7 matching bases. The CDR3 consists of 16 residues. V was shortened by 4 bases and J by 5 bases, with 19 bases between the two germline ends. Germline lookup yields CDR1 SGHDN and CDR2 FVKESK.

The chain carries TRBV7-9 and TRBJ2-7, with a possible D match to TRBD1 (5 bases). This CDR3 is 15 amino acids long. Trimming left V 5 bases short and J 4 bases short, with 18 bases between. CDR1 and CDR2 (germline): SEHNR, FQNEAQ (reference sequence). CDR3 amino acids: CASSAPSDTHYEQYF. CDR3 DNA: TGTGCCAGCAGCGCCCCCTCGGACACCCATTACGAGCAGTACTTC.

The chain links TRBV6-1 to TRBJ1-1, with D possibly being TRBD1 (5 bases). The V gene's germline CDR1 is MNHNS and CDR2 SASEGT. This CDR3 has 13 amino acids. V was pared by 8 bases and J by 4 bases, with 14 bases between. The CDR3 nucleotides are TGTGCCAGCTCCTGGAAGGGGACCACTGAAGCTTTCTTT. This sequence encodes CASSWKGTTEAFF.

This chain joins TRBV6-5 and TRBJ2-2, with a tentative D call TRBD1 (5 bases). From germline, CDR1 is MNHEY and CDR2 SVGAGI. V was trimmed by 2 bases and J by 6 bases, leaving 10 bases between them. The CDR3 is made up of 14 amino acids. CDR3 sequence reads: CASSYKAGPGELFF. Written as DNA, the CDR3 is TGTGCCAGCAGTTACAAGGCAGGGCCCGGGGAGCTGTTTTTT.

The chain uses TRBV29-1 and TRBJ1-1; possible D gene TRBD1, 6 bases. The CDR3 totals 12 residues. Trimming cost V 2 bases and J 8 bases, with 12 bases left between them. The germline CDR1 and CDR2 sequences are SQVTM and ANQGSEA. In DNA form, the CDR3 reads TGCAGCGTTGAACGGGGCAGGGGAGAAGCTTTCTTT. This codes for CSVERGRGEAFF.

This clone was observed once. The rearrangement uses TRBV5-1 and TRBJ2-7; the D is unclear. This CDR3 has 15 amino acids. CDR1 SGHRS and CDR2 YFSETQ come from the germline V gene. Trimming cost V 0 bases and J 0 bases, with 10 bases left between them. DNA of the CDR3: TGCGCCAGCAGCTTGGGGGTGGAGAGCTCCTACGAGCAGTACTTC. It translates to CASSLGVESSYEQYF.

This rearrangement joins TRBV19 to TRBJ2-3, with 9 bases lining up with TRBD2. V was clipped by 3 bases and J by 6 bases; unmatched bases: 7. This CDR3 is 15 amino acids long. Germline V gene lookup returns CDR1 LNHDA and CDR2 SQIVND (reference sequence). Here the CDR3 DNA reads TGTGCCAGTAGTATGGTGGTTAGCGGGAGTGATACGCAGTATTTT. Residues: CASSMVVSGSDTQYF.

The CDR3, as DNA: TGTGCCAGCAGCTTACCTCTAAGGGGAAGCTCCTACAATGAGCAGTTCTTC. Residues: CASSLPLRGSSYNEQFF. This chain joins TRBV5-4 and TRBJ2-1; a possible D gene is TRBD1 (5 bases). The CDR3 runs 17 residues. V was cut by 2 bases and J by 0 bases, with 15 bases left in between. Germline V CDR1 and CDR2: SGHNT, YYREEE (reference sequence).